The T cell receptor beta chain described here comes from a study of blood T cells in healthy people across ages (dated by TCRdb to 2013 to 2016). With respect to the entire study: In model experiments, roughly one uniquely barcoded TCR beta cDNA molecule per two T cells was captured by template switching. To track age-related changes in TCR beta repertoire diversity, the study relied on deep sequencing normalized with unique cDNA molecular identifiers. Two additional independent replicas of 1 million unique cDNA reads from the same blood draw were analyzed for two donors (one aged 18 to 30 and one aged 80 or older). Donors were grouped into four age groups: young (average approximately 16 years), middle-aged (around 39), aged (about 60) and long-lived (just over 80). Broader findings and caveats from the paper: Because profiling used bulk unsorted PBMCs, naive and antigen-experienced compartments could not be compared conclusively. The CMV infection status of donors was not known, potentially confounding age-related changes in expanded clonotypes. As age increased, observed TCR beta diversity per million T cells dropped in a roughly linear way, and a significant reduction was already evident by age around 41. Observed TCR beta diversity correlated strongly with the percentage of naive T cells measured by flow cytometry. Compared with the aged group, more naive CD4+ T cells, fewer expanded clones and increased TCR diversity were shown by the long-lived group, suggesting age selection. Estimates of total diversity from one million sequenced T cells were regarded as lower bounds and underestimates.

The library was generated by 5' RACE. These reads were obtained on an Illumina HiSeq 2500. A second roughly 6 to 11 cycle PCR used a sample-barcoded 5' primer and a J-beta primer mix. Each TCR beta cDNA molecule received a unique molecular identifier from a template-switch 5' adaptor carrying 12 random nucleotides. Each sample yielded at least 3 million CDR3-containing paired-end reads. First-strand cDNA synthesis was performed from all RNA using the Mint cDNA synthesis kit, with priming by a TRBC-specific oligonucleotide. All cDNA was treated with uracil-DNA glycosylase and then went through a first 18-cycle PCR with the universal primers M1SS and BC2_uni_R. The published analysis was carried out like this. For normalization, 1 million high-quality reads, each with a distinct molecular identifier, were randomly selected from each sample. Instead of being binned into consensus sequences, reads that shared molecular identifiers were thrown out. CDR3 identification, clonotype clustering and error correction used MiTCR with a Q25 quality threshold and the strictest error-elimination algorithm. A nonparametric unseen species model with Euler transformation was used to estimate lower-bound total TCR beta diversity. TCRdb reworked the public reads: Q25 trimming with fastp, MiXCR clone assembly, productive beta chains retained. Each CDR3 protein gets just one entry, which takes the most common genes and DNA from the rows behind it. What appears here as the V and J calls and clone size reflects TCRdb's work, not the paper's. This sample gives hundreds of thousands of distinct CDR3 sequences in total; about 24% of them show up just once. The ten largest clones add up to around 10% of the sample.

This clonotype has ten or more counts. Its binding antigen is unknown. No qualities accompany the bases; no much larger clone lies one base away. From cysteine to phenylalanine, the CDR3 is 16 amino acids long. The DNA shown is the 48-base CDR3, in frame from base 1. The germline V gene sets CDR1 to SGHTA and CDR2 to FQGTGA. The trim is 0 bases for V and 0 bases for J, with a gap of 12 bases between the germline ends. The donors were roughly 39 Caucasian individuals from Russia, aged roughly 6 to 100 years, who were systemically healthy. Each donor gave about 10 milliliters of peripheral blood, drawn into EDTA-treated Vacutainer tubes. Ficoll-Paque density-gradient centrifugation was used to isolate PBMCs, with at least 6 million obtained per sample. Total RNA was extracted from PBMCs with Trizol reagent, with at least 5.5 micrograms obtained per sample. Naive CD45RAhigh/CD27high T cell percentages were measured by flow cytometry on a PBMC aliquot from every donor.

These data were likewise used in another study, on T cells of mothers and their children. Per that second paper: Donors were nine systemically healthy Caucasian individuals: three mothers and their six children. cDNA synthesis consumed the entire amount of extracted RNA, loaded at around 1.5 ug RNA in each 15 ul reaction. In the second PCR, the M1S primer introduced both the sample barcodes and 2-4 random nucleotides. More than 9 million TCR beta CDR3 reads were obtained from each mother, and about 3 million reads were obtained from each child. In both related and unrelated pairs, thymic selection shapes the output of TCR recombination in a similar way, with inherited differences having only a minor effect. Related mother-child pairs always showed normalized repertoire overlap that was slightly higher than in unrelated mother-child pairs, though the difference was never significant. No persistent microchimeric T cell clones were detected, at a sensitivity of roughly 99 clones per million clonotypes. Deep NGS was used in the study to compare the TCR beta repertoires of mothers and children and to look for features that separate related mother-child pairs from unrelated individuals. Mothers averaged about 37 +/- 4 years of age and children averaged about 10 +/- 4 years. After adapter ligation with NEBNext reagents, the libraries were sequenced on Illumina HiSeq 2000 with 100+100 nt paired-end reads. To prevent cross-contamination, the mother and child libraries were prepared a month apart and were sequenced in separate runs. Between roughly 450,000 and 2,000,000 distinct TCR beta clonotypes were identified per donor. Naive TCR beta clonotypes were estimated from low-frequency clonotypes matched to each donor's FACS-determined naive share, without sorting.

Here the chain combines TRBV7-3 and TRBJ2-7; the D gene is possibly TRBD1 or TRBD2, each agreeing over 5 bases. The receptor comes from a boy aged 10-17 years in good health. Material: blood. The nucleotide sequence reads TGTGCCAGCAGCTTAACGACCGGGGCGAGCTCCTACGAGCAGTACTTC. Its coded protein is CASSLTTGASSYEQYF. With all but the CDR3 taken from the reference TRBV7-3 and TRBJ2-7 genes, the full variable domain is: GAGVSQTPSNKVTEKGKYVELRCDPISGHTALYWYRQSLGQGPEFLIYFQGTGAADDSGLPNDRFFAVRPEGSVSTLKIQRTERGDSAVYLCASSLTTGASSYEQYFGPGTRLTVT.